These T cell receptor beta chains were read from a single sample in a study of T-cell memory formation after mild COVID-19. TCRdb ran MiXCR on the 5' RACE reads and lists one entry per CDR3 protein. Of fewer than 70,000 distinct CDR3 sequences in the sample, more than 9% were seen once. Sequencing was carried out using PBMCs or a T cell subset sorted from them (not recorded which). The source is a man aged 18 to 29 who had mild COVID-19 (a few samples of this study predate the infection). Cell type and time point are not known. CDR3s include the opening cysteine and the closing phenylalanine or tryptophan. Each record gives: CDR3 DNA, CDR3 protein, clone size, CDR3 length, J gene, V gene, D gene. The D gene is left open where the match is weak. Only part of the rows carry a size: once, few, many, or a class if the clone is expanded.

TGCAGTGCTCCGGACAGGGCAGGTATGACTGAAGCTTTCTTT CSAPDRAGMTEAFF - 14 TRBJ1-1 TRBV20-1 TRBD1
TGTGCCAGCCGGAGGGGGCAAGAGACCCAGTACTTC CASRRGQETQYF few 12 TRBJ2-5 TRBV2 -
TGCGCCAGCAGCTTGTTTTCGGCGGACACTGAAGCTTTCTTT CASSLFSADTEAFF few 14 TRBJ1-1 TRBV5-1 -
TGTGCCAGCAGCTACGCGGGGGGTTTGGGCACTGAAGCTTTCTTT CASSYAGGLGTEAFF few 15 TRBJ1-1 TRBV7-2 -
TGCAGTGCCTCGGGGAGACTAGCGAGCACAGATACGCAGTATTTT CSASGRLASTDTQYF - 15 TRBJ2-3 TRBV20-1 TRBD2
TGTGCCAGCAGCTTAACGGATTGGGGGACTGAAGCTTTCTTT CASSLTDWGTEAFF - 14 TRBJ1-1 TRBV7-3 -
TGCGCCAGCAGCACCTCATACAGAGATGAGACCCAGTACTTC CASSTSYRDETQYF many 14 TRBJ2-5 TRBV5-1 -
TGTGCCAGCAGCCAAGCTGCAGGCTACACCTTC CASSQAAGYTF - 11 TRBJ1-2 TRBV3-1 -
TGTGCCAGCAGACGAAAACCACAGGCCTACGAGCAGTACTTC CASRRKPQAYEQYF many 14 TRBJ2-7 TRBV27 -
TGTGCCAGCAGTTCCCCAGGACGGAGCAATCAGCCCCAGCATTTT CASSSPGRSNQPQHF few 15 TRBJ1-5 TRBV6-2/TRBV6-3 -
TGTGCCAGCAGCCCCTTGAGAAGCCTCGGGACAGGTATCGATGAGCAGTTCTTC CASSPLRSLGTGIDEQFF few 18 TRBJ2-1 TRBV28 TRBD1
TGTGCCAGCAGCTCAACAGTTACAGGGGATCAGCCCCAGCATTTT CASSSTVTGDQPQHF few 15 TRBJ1-5 TRBV7-6 TRBD1
TGTGCCAGCAGCTTTTCCGGGGCAGATACGCAGTATTTT CASSFSGADTQYF - 13 TRBJ2-3 TRBV7-3 -
TGTGCCAGCTCACCGGGGGCAGGGAGAGAGACCCAGTACTTC CASSPGAGRETQYF many 14 TRBJ2-5 TRBV18 -
TGTGCCAGCAGCTTGCGTAACGAAAAACTGTTTTTT CASSLRNEKLFF few 12 TRBJ1-4 TRBV5-4 -
TGTGCCAGCAGCTTAGGAGGCTATTCGGATGAGCAGTTCTTC CASSLGGYSDEQFF many 14 TRBJ2-1 TRBV7-2 -
TGTGCCAGCAGTCGGATCGGCGGGACAGAGAACTATGGCTACACCTTC CASSRIGGTENYGYTF - 16 TRBJ1-2 TRBV6-2/TRBV6-3 TRBD1
TGTGCCAGCAGCCAAGGACTGGCGGAATCACCCCTCCACTTT CASSQGLAESPLHF - 14 TRBJ1-6 TRBV3-1 -